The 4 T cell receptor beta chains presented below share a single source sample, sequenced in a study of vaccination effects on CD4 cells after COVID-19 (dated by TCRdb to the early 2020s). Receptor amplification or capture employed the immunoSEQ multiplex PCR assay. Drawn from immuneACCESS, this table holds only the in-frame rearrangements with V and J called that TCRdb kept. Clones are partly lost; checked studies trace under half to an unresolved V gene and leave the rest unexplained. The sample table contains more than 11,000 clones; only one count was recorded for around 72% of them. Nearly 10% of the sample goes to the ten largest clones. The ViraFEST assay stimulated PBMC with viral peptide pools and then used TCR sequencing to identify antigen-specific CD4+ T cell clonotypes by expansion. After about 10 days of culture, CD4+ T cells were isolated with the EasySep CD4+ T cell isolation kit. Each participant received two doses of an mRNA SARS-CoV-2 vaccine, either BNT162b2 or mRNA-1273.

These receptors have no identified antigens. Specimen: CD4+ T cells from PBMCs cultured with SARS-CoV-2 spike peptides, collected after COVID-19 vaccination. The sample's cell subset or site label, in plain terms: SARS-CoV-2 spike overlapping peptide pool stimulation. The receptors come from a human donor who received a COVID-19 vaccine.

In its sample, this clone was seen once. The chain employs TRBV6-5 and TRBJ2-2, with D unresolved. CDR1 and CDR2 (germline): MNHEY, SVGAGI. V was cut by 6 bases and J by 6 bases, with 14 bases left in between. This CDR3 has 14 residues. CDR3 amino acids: CASRRSRLSGELFF. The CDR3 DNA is TGTGCCAGCAGACGGTCACGACTCTCCGGGGAGCTGTTTTTT.

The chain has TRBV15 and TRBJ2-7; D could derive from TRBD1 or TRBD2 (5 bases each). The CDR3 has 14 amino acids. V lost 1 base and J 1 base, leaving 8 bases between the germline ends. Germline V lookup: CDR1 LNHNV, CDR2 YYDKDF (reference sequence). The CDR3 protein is CATSRGGRSYEQYF. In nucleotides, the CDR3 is TGTGCCACCAGCAGAGGGGGGAGATCCTACGAGCAGTACTTC.

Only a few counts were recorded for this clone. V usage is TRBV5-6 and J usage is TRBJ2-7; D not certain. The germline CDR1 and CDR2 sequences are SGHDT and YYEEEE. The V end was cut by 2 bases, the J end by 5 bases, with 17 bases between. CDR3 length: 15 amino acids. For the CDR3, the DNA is TGTGCCAGCAGCTTTTTGGGCGTACCTAAGGACGAGCAGTACTTC. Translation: CASSFLGVPKDEQYF. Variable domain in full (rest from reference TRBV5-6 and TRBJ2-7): DAGVTQSPTHLIKTRGQQVTLRCSPKSGHDTVSWYQQALGQGPQFIFQYYEEEERQRGNFPDRFSGHQFPNYSSELNVNALLLGDSALYLCASSFLGVPKDEQYFGPGTRLTVT.

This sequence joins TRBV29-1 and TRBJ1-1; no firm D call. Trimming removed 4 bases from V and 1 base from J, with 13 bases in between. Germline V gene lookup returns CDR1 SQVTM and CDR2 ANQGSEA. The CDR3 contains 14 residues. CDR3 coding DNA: TGCAGCGTTGTGACGGACTCCGGGAACACTGAAGCTTTCTTT. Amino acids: CSVVTDSGNTEAFF.